This T cell receptor beta chain was recorded in a study of OX40 agonist ivuxolimab in advanced cancers. The V gene lost 5 bases and the J gene lost 7 bases, with 18 bases spanning the gap. The length of the CDR3 is 15 residues. Germline-derived CDR1 and CDR2 are SGHTA and FQGNSA. The repertoire was sequenced with immunoSEQ multiplex PCR; TCRdb's copy has only in-frame clones and lacks some. The sample yields around 44,000 clones, around 88% seen once. The receptor comes from an adult with an advanced solid tumor such as melanoma, head and neck, liver or kidney cancer. The gene calls are TRBV7-2 and TRBJ2-1; TRBD2 might be the D (5 bases). The sequenced sample was CD4+ or CD8+ T cells sorted from blood, obtained in a trial of the OX40 agonist ivuxolimab. CDR3 DNA sequence: TGTGCCAGCAGCCAGCGGATAGCCGGATCGAATGAGCAGTTCTTC. It is translated as CASSQRIAGSNEQFF.